These 18 T cell receptor beta chains originate from one sample sequenced in a study of shared clonotypes between healthy human individuals. This table comes from immunoSEQ multiplex PCR, and its TCRdb copy is limited to in-frame clones, with some not included. There are about 2.4 million clones in the sample; 80% to 95% occur only once, and 0.36% lies in the top ten. The sample taken for sequencing was naive CD4+ T cells from PBMCs. The subset here: CD45RA+ positively selected. The receptors shown here come from a man between 18 and 29 years old in good health. Some clones in this sample may be carry-over from other donors' samples.

The V and J genes are TRBV9 and TRBJ2-5, with TRBD2 identical over 8 bases. Germline CDR1 and CDR2: SGDLS and YYNGEE. J gave up 1 base and V 3 bases, and 11 bases lay outside the gene matches. The CDR3 is 17 amino acids. CDR3 sequence (DNA): TGTGCCAGCAGCGCGGGCCAACTAAGCGGGGGCCAAGAGACCCAGTACTTC. Translating gives CASSAGQLSGGQETQYF.

The V and J genes are TRBV7-6 and TRBJ2-3; D may be TRBD2 (6 bases). The germline V gene has CDR1 SGHVS and CDR2 FNYEAQ. V dropped 3 bases and J dropped 8 bases, with 15 bases sitting between them. The CDR3 consists of 14 residues. CDR3 coding DNA: TGTGCCAGCAGCTTGGGAGGACTGGGTGCTACGCAGTATTTT. This codes for CASSLGGLGATQYF.

This clone has only one observation. J is TRBJ2-1 and V is TRBV6-1; TRBD1 is a possible D gene (5 bases). This CDR3 has 15 amino acids. CDR1 and CDR2 from the germline V gene are MNHNS and SASEGT. Trimming took 2 bases from V and 4 from J, leaving 12 bases between them. This CDR3 is CASSEPRTRYNEQFF. The CDR3 bases are TGTGCCAGCAGTGAACCGCGGACACGATACAATGAGCAGTTCTTC.

The chain employs TRBV4-2 and TRBJ2-5; 8 bases agree with TRBD2. There are 16 residues in the CDR3. With 6 bases clipped from V and 1 base from J, the junction kept 10 bases outside the gene matches. The germline CDR1 and CDR2 sequences are LGHNA and YNFKEQ. CDR3 in amino acids: CASSSGGSGTQETQYF. CDR3 DNA sequence: TGTGCCAGCAGTTCGGGGGGTAGCGGGACCCAAGAGACCCAGTACTTC.

This chain links TRBV25-1 with TRBJ1-2; 9 positions match TRBD1. The CDR3 extends over 15 amino acids. Germline V gene data show CDR1 as MGHDK and CDR2 as SYGVNS. Unmatched junction bases numbered 3, after V lost 1 base and J lost 3 bases. This CDR3 reads CASSEWGQGDYGYTF. For the CDR3, the DNA is TGTGCCAGCAGTGAATGGGGACAGGGAGACTATGGCTACACCTTC.

The chain employs TRBV6-6 and TRBJ1-4; TRBD1 agrees at 7 bases. Germline CDR1 and CDR2: MNHNY and SVGAGI (reference sequence). Trimming took 7 bases from V and 6 from J; bases not matched to a gene: 8. The CDR3 length is 14 residues. The CDR3 loop reads CASIGRTGDEKLFF. The DNA of the CDR3 is TGTGCCAGCATCGGGAGGACAGGCGATGAAAAACTGTTTTTT.

Points on this clone: This sample also contains other DNA sequences that code for the same CDR3. The V and J genes are TRBV6-5 and TRBJ1-1; unclear D gene. The CDR3 runs to 14 residues. With 0 bases removed from V and 5 bases from J, the gap between germline ends came to 10 bases. The germline V gene encodes CDR1 MNHEY and CDR2 SVGAGI. Written as DNA, the CDR3 is TGTGCCAGCAGTTACTCCCCCCCTGGAACTGAAGCTTTCTTT. Amino acids: CASSYSPPGTEAFF.

The V call is TRBV18, the J call TRBJ2-3; tentatively, D is TRBD1 or TRBD2 (5 bases each). The length of the CDR3 is 14 residues. Trimming took 1 base from V and 5 from J, leaving 10 bases between them. Germline assignment: CDR1 KGHSH and CDR2 LQKENI. The CDR3 region has the DNA TGTGCCAGCTCACCACGACTGGGGGTAGATACGCAGTATTTT. Encoded protein: CASSPRLGVDTQYF.

V and J are TRBV5-1 and TRBJ2-7; 7 nucleotides agree with TRBD1. The V gene end was trimmed by 3 bases and the J gene end by 6 bases; junction bases not matched to a gene: 18. Per the germline V gene, CDR1 is SGHRS and CDR2 is YFSETQ. The CDR3 has 17 amino acids. DNA of the CDR3: TGCGCCAGCAGCTCGGGGACAGCACTCCTCTGGGGTATCGAGCAGTACTTC. It translates to CASSSGTALLWGIEQYF.

The chain combines TRBV29-1 with TRBJ1-2; 10 bases align to TRBD1. With V trimmed by 6 bases and J by 7 bases, 8 bases remained unmatched. The CDR3 has 13 residues. Germline lookup yields CDR1 SQVTM and CDR2 ANQGSEA. This CDR3 is CSVGDRGTGGYTF. In nucleotides, the CDR3 is TGCAGCGTCGGGGACAGGGGCACCGGTGGCTACACCTTC.

The J gene is TRBJ2-3, the V gene TRBV28; 7 nucleotides line up with TRBD2. From germline, CDR1 is MDHEN and CDR2 SYDVKM. Losses at the gene ends were 5 bases for V and 8 bases for J; bases not matched to a gene: 10. The CDR3 consists of 14 residues. CDR3 sequence reads: CASSPGTIGGTQYF. CDR3 coding DNA: TGTGCCAGCAGTCCTGGGACTATAGGAGGTACGCAGTATTTT. The full variable domain, with the rest looked up from reference TRBV28 and TRBJ2-3, is DVKVTQSSRYLVKRTGEKVFLECVQDMDHENMFWYRQDPGLGLRLIYFSYDVKMKEKGDIPEGYSVSREKKERFSLILESASTNQTSMYLCASSPGTIGGTQYFGPGTRLTVL.

The rearrangement links TRBV10-3 to TRBJ2-7; 8 positions match TRBD1. CDR3 length: 15 amino acids. Trimming took 1 base from V and 6 from J; bases not matched to a gene: 8. Germline CDR1 ENHRY, CDR2 SYGVKD. The CDR3 DNA reads as TGTGCCATCAGTGAGTTAGGGGACAGGCTCCGCGAGCAGTACTTC. It is translated as CAISELGDRLREQYF.

About this clone itself: Distinct nucleotide sequences in the sample also encode this CDR3. The chain joins TRBV7-2 to TRBJ2-1; 11 bases agree with TRBD1. The CDR3 runs 16 residues. The V segment lost 5 bases and the J segment 6 bases; nucleotides outside the gene matches: 9. Germline-derived CDR1 and CDR2 are SGHTA and FQGNSA. CDR3 sequence (DNA): TGTGCCAGCAGCCTTGCCAGGGGACAGGGGGTCAATGAGCAGTTCTTC. Protein: CASSLARGQGVNEQFF.

The V call is TRBV5-3, the J call TRBJ2-3; D could derive from TRBD1 or TRBD2 (5 bases each). TRBV5-3 is an open reading frame, and its role is uncertain. Trimming stripped 10 bases from V and 0 bases from J, with 15 bases between. The CDR3 loop spans 14 amino acids. The CDR3 DNA follows: TGTGCCTTCCCGGGGCAGCCTAGCACAGATACGCAGTATTTT. This gives the protein CAFPGQPSTDTQYF.

On this clone itself: Different DNA sequences within this sample yield the same CDR3. This chain joins TRBV6-6 and TRBJ1-2, with TRBD1 matching over 7 bases. V gave up 5 bases and J gave up 4 bases; unmatched junction bases: 7. Germline V gives CDR1 MNHNY, CDR2 SVGAGI (reference sequence). This CDR3 spans 14 amino acids. The CDR3 nucleotides read TGTGCCAGCAGTACACAGGGGACATCCTATGGCTACACCTTC. Encoded protein: CASSTQGTSYGYTF.

V is TRBV28 and J is TRBJ2-7, with 9 bases fitting TRBD2. This CDR3 region has 16 residues. V lost 5 bases and J lost 2; bases outside the gene matches: 10. Germline V gene lookup returns CDR1 MDHEN and CDR2 SYDVKM. Written as DNA, the CDR3 is TGTGCCAGCAGTACCCCAGCCGGGACTAGCCCCTACGAGCAGTACTTC. Protein product: CASSTPAGTSPYEQYF.

The chain has TRBV6-1 and TRBJ1-1; 7 bases agree with TRBD1. V trimming: 3 bases; J trimming: 1 base; junction bases outside the gene matches: 5. Germline V gene lookup returns CDR1 MNHNS and CDR2 SASEGT. This CDR3 spans 15 amino acids. Here the CDR3 reads CASSEGTAQNTEAFF. The CDR3 DNA sequence: TGTGCCAGCAGTGAGGGGACAGCACAGAACACTGAAGCTTTCTTT.

The V call is TRBV5-1, the J call TRBJ1-6, with 9 bases aligning to TRBD1. CDR1 SGHRS and CDR2 YFSETQ come from the germline V gene. The CDR3 is 15 residues long. The V segment lost 7 bases and the J segment 5 bases; nucleotides outside the gene matches: 7. The CDR3 region has the DNA TGCGCCAGCCGGAGGACAGGGGACGATAATTCACCCCTCCACTTT. Its translation is CASRRTGDDNSPLHF.